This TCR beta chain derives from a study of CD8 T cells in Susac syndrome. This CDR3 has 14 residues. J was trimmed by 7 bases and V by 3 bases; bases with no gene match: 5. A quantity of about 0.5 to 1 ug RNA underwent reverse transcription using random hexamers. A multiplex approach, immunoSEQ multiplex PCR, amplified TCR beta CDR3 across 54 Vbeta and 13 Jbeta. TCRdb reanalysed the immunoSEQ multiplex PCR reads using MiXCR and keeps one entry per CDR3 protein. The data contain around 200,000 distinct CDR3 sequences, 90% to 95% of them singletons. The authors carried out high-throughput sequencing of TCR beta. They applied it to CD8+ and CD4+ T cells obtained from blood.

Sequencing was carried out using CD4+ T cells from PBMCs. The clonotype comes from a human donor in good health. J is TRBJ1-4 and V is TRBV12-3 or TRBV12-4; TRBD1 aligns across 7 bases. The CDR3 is CASSLYRGGEKLFF. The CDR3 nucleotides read TGTGCCAGCAGTTTGTACAGGGGCGGTGAAAAACTGTTTTTT.